What follows are 19 T cell receptor beta chains derived from one specimen sequenced in a study of identical twins. Each CDR3 protein gets one entry after TCRdb re-called the 5' RACE reads with MiXCR. This table holds about 470,000 distinct CDR3 sequences, approximately 24% found once. The sample was also reused in another study, on T cells expressing NK-cell markers.

The sequenced material came from CD4+ T cells sorted from blood. The receptor source for this set is a woman between 18 and 30 years old in good health.

The chain is built from TRBV28 and TRBJ2-7; D remains unclear. V was shortened by 7 bases and J by 3 bases, with 16 bases between the two germline ends. The germline V gene encodes CDR1 MDHEN and CDR2 SYDVKM. The CDR3 runs 14 residues. As DNA, the CDR3 is TGTGCCAGCACTCAACCCCGGACCAGCTACGAGCAGTACTTC. This sequence encodes CASTQPRTSYEQYF. Looking up the rest from reference TRBV28 and TRBJ2-7 gives the full variable domain: DVKVTQSSRYLVKRTGEKVFLECVQDMDHENMFWYRQDPGLGLRLIYFSYDVKMKEKGDIPEGYSVSREKKERFSLILESASTNQTSMYLCASTQPRTSYEQYFGPGTRLTVT.

This clonotype has only a few counts. This chain connects TRBV5-1 to TRBJ1-2, with TRBD1 matching over 9 bases. The CDR3 runs 14 residues. Germline V gene data show CDR1 as SGHRS and CDR2 as YFSETQ. J was trimmed by 8 bases and V by 4 bases; bases with no gene match: 9. The DNA of the CDR3 is TGCGCCAGCAGCAGGGACAGGGTACAAGGGGGCTACACCTTC. Its translation is CASSRDRVQGGYTF.

The chain uses TRBV29-1 and TRBJ2-7; D is perhaps TRBD1 or TRBD2 (6 bases each). This CDR3 region has 14 residues. The germline CDR1 and CDR2 sequences are SQVTM and ANQGSEA. V lost 7 bases and J lost 3, with 19 bases in between. CDR3 protein: CSAKDRPGDYEQYF. CDR3 DNA sequence: TGCAGCGCCAAAGACAGGCCGGGGGACTACGAGCAGTACTTC.

This rearrangement joins TRBV20-1 to TRBJ2-1, with 14 bases matching TRBD2. V shed 6 bases and J 10 bases; nucleotides not matched to a gene: 8. CDR1 is DFQATT, CDR2 SNEGSKA, per germline (reference sequence). CDR3 length: 14 amino acids. The CDR3 nucleotides are TGCAGTGCCCCGACTAGCGGGAGGGCCGGGGAGCAGTTCTTC. Amino acids: CSAPTSGRAGEQFF.

The rearrangement links TRBV6-2 or TRBV6-3 to TRBJ2-3, with 13 bases lining up with TRBD2. This CDR3 region has 16 residues. Germline V gene data show CDR1 as MNHEY and CDR2 as SVGEGT. The junction had 8 bases not matched to a gene; V was cut back by 5 bases and J by 6 bases. CDR3 nucleotides: TGTGCCAGCAGTACGCGGACTAGCGGGAGATCTGATACGCAGTATTTT. Encoded protein: CASSTRTSGRSDTQYF.

The genes are TRBV9 and TRBJ2-5; the match to TRBD1 covers 7 bases. The CDR3 extends over 14 amino acids. V dropped 4 bases and J dropped 1; count of bases not matched to a gene: 4. Germline CDR1 SGDLS, CDR2 YYNGEE. The CDR3 DNA follows: TGTGCCAGCAGCACCGGGACAGCCCAAGAGACCCAGTACTTC. It translates to CASSTGTAQETQYF. The complete variable domain, with remaining parts taken from reference TRBV9 and TRBJ2-5, reads DSGVTQTPKHLITATGQRVTLRCSPRSGDLSVYWYQQSLDQGLQFLIQYYNGEERAKGNILERFSAQQFPDLHSELNLSSLELGDSALYFCASSTGTAQETQYFGPGTRLLVL.

This clonotype was found a few times. This rearrangement joins TRBV11-3 to TRBJ2-1, with D perhaps matching TRBD2 (5 bases). The CDR3 spans 12 residues. Germline V gene sequence: CDR1 SGHNT, CDR2 YENEEA. Deletions cut 5 bases from V and 9 bases from J, with 11 bases between. The CDR3: CASSPGEGEQFF. As DNA, the CDR3 is TGTGCCAGCAGCCCTGGAGAGGGTGAGCAGTTCTTC.

The chain has TRBV12-3 or TRBV12-4 and TRBJ2-3, with D perhaps matching TRBD1 or TRBD2 (5 bases each). V was pared by 8 bases and J by 0 bases, with 9 bases between. The CDR3 loop spans 13 amino acids. The CDR3 is CASGRQSTDTQYF. CDR3 DNA: TGTGCCAGCGGGAGACAGAGCACAGATACGCAGTATTTT.

As concerns this clonotype: Sequence at one end of the junction differs from germline and may be a read error. The rearrangement joins TRBV20-1 to TRBJ2-2, with 10 nucleotides matching TRBD2. Per germline, CDR1 DFQATT and CDR2 SNEGSKA (reference sequence). There are 16 residues in the CDR3. The CDR3 DNA reads TGCTGTGCTAGAGCCCCTAGCGGGGGCGACACCGGGGAGCTGTTTTTT. It is translated as CCARAPSGGDTGELFF.

This clonotype was found many times. The chain employs TRBV5-1 and TRBJ2-3, with a possible D match to TRBD1 (6 bases). The V end lost 0 bases, the J end lost 6 bases, and 11 bases lay between the germline ends. Per the germline V gene, CDR1 is SGHRS and CDR2 is YFSETQ. This CDR3 contains 14 residues. This CDR3 reads CASSLVPGADTQYF. CDR3 coding DNA: TGCGCCAGCAGCTTGGTCCCAGGGGCCGATACGCAGTATTTT.

The CDR3 DNA reads TGTGCCAGCAGTTTTAACAGGGGGCAGACTTACAATGAGCAGTTCTTC. Protein: CASSFNRGQTYNEQFF. This chain uses TRBV7-9 with TRBJ2-1; 9 nucleotides match TRBD1. Looked up from germline, CDR1 is SEHNR and CDR2 is FQNEAQ (reference sequence). This CDR3 has 16 amino acids. V lost 6 bases and J lost 4; bases outside the gene matches: 10.

This clonotype was recorded a few times. The CDR3 DNA reads TGCGCCAGCAGCTTGGCTCAGGGCTCCACAGATACGCAGTATTTT. This sequence encodes CASSLAQGSTDTQYF. The chain carries TRBV5-1 and TRBJ2-3; the D gene is possibly TRBD1 (5 bases). This CDR3 has 15 residues. With 0 bases removed from V and 2 bases from J, the gap between germline ends came to 10 bases. Germline V gene sequence: CDR1 SGHRS, CDR2 YFSETQ.

The V and J genes are TRBV7-2 and TRBJ2-7; tentative D call: TRBD2 (6 bases). This CDR3 comprises 12 residues. The germline gives CDR1 SGHTA, CDR2 FQGNSA. Trimming took 6 bases from V and 12 from J, leaving 18 bases between them. The CDR3 is CASSGPLAGRYF. Written as DNA, the CDR3 is TGTGCCAGCAGTGGGCCTTTGGCCGGGAGGTACTTC.

This clonotype was picked up a small number of times. This chain connects TRBV2 to TRBJ2-1, with D possibly being TRBD2 (6 bases). The CDR3 has 12 amino acids. Germline loops: CDR1 SNHLY, CDR2 FYNNEI. V was clipped by 5 bases and J by 10 bases, with 12 bases between them. The CDR3 nucleotides read TGTGCCAGCAGTACCGGGACTGGCGAGCAGTTCTTC. Protein sequence: CASSTGTGEQFF.

In nucleotides, the CDR3 is TGTGCCAGCAGCTCTGCCGGGACAGGGGTTTACGAGCAGTACTTC. It encodes CASSSAGTGVYEQYF. The rearrangement joins TRBV7-2 to TRBJ2-7, with 10 bases matching TRBD1. The V segment lost 4 bases and the J segment 4 bases; nucleotides outside the gene matches: 7. The CDR3 sequence is 15 residues long. Germline-derived CDR1 and CDR2 are SGHTA and FQGNSA.

The V gene is TRBV12-3 or TRBV12-4, the J gene TRBJ2-7; TRBD2 agrees at 7 bases. The CDR3 has 14 residues. With 6 bases clipped from V and 0 bases from J, the junction kept 5 bases outside the gene matches. The CDR3: CASREGGGSYEQYF. Written as DNA, the CDR3 is TGTGCCAGCAGGGAGGGCGGGGGCTCCTACGAGCAGTACTTC.

This clonotype has a handful of counts. The rearrangement joins TRBV10-1 to TRBJ1-1; D perhaps matches TRBD1 (6 bases). The CDR3 runs to 15 residues. Trimming stripped 4 bases from V and 1 base from J, with 13 bases between. From germline, CDR1 is WNHNN and CDR2 SYGVQD (reference sequence). In DNA form, the CDR3 reads TGCGCCAGCAGTGGAGGTCCAGGGGCGAACACTGAAGCTTTCTTT. Its protein is CASSGGPGANTEAFF.

The J gene is TRBJ2-7, the V gene TRBV4-3; possibly TRBD2 for D (6 bases). CDR3 size: 13 residues. Germline lookup yields CDR1 LGHNA and CDR2 YSLEER. V lost 0 bases, J lost 6 bases, and 9 bases lay in between. CDR3 residues: CASSQEGGSEQYF. DNA for the CDR3: TGCGCCAGCAGCCAAGAGGGGGGATCCGAGCAGTACTTC.

Ten or more counts support this clonotype. V and J are TRBV13 and TRBJ2-3; TRBD2 matches at 8 bases. The CDR3 consists of 15 residues. The V and J ends lost 5 bases and 3 bases, in that order; junction bases with no gene match: 7. The germline CDR1 and CDR2 sequences are PRHDT and FYEKMQ (reference sequence). CDR3 residues: CASSPNSGGTDTQYF. CDR3 in DNA: TGTGCCAGCAGCCCGAACTCGGGGGGGACAGATACGCAGTATTTT. Full variable domain (outside the CDR3, taken from reference TRBV13 and TRBJ2-3): AAGVIQSPRHLIKEKRETATLKCYPIPRHDTVYWYQQGPGQDPQFLISFYEKMQSDKGSIPDRFSAQQFSDYHSELNMSSLELGDSALYFCASSPNSGGTDTQYFGPGTRLTVL.